The T cell receptor (beta chain) described here comes from a study of spatial heterogeneity in lung cancer (dated by TCRdb to the late 2010s). Describing the broader study: More beta-chain than alpha-chain transcripts were consistently detected, likely reflecting higher beta-chain transcript abundance. In tumor regions, TCR transcript counts showed a strong correlation with a T cell transcriptional module score derived from matched bulk RNA-seq. In the raw uncorrected reads, each unique combination of TCR and UMI appeared on average more than ten times. The study quantitatively compared TCR alpha and beta repertoires across multiple tumor regions, matched nontumor lung and blood in non-small cell lung cancer. Nonsynonymous mutation counts, determined by whole-exome sequencing of tumor tissue, were related to features of the TCR repertoire. At surgery, both alpha and beta chains were TCR-sequenced in roughly 200 tumor regions, fewer than 65 matched nontumor lung samples and just over 55 PBMC samples.

Details on this clonotype: The clone's antigen remains unknown. No much larger clonotype is one base removed from it; base qualities were not supplied.

Results the study describes overall, beyond this receptor: The number of expanded intratumoral alpha and beta TCRs correlated with the tumor nonsynonymous mutation count. Estimated TCR-seq coverage of tumor T cells was only about 7.2% for alpha chains and around 14% for beta chains. Additional single-cell paired TCR alpha and beta sequencing was considered necessary to confirm, at a functional level, the hypothesis that regional TCRs recognize regional mutations. The count of ubiquitous expanded TCRs correlated with the count of ubiquitous nonsynonymous mutations, and the count of regional expanded TCRs correlated with the count of regional nonsynonymous mutations.

Library prep was done by 5' RACE. TCRdb names NextSeq 500 as the instrument used. The TCR library protocol attached a unique molecular identifier to each TCR cDNA molecule to allow correction of PCR and sequencing errors. The authors' analysis ran thus. TCR identification, UMI-based error correction and CDR3 extraction were all carried out with Decombinator tools. Expanded TCRs were defined as those above a frequency of 2 per 1,000, corresponding to the top 1% of the tumor frequency distribution. Expanded tumor TCRs statistically deemed absent (corrected P<0.05) from at least one tumor region were classed as regional, and all other expanded tumor TCRs were classed as ubiquitous. Renyi diversity was calculated using the R vegan package after each repertoire was subsampled 100 times to 5,000 TCRs. CDR3 similarity networks were constructed using string-kernel similarity of amino acid triplets, with links drawn between CDR3s whose pairwise similarity was above 0.82. TCRdb ran its own pipeline on the public reads, namely fastp trimming at Q25 and MiXCR clone calling, and kept in-frame beta chains. One record per CDR3 amino acid sequence lists the most common genes and DNA. For this entry, the V and J calls and clone size follow TCRdb and not the study's own pipeline. This sample lists about 27,000 distinct CDR3 sequences; 7.1% were detected once. Roughly 22% of the sample is in the top ten clones.

Sample time point, as interpreted from the label and publication: sample taken at primary tumor resection. Samples were obtained from 72 patients with early-stage, untreated non-small cell lung cancer from the lung TRACERx cohort. TCR sequencing used whole RNA extracted from tumor and nontumor lung tissue, or from cryopreserved PBMC samples, without cell sorting. Only patients for whom sufficient RNA was available from at least two tumor regions were selected for TCR sequencing. Tumor and adjacent nontumor lung specimens were reviewed by a lung pathologist before selection. V trim: 1 base; J trim: 9 bases; unmatched bases: 6. As encoded in the germline V gene, CDR1 is LGHNA while CDR2 is YNFKEQ. The CDR3 sequence holds 15 residues, the cysteine and phenylalanine included. Kept here is only the CDR3 DNA, which spans 45 bases and is read in frame from base 1.

The sequence was collected from a male donor with early-stage non-small cell lung cancer. This sequence uses TRBV4-2 and TRBJ1-4; 9 bases in between match TRBD1. The starting material was lung tumor tissue, obtained at surgery. The sequence in DNA is TGTGCCAGCAGCCAAGGGGGACAGGGTATTAAAAAACTGTTTTTT. Its product reads: CASSQGGQGIKKLFF.